The sequence of this TCR beta chain was determined in a study of cytomegalovirus exposure and HLA in healthy donors. A word on this clone: The antigen is undetermined.

This CDR3 region has 16 residues. Germline V CDR1 and CDR2: LNHNV, YYDKDF (reference sequence). V dropped 5 bases and J dropped 2 bases, with 17 bases sitting between them. Findings and limits, study-wide: The study carried out a later analysis of TCR beta sequences. It associated 15,000 to 20,000 of them with specific HLA alleles at a false discovery rate of 0.05. Likely technical artifact: a cluster of highly shared sequence variants. While the bulk of TCR sequences proved rare, some public TCRs turned up in many donors. A later analysis revealed that TCR association rates differed between HLA loci, peaking at DRB1 and bottoming out at HLA-C.

With 60 Vbeta and 13 Jbeta primers, the PCR was carried out. Clones were sequenced by immunoSEQ multiplex PCR, and TCRdb holds only the in-frame ones, with some missing. In the table there are roughly 110,000 clones, 65% to 80% of which are singletons. The rearrangement joins TRBV15 to TRBJ2-3; D not resolved. The sequenced material came from PBMCs. The receptor comes from a male donor in good health and CMV-seronegative. CDR3 sequence: CATSPGGLELTDTQYF. The CDR3 DNA reads TGTGCCACCAGCCCTGGTGGTCTAGAGCTCACAGATACGCAGTATTTT.